This T cell receptor (beta chain) was profiled in a study of shared clonotypes between healthy human individuals. Notes on the study in general: The study generally estimated greater richness for naive than memory subsets. Tissue TCR repertoires likely differ from these blood-only repertoires. Non-shared clonotypes displayed generation probabilities falling below those of clonotypes present in all four donors.

This clone was seen only a few times. As yet, its antigen is unknown. CDR1 is SQVTM, CDR2 ANQGSEA, per germline. Losses at the gene ends were 2 bases for V and 6 bases for J; bases not matched to a gene: 5. The CDR3 loop spans 16 amino acids. The data were produced by immunoSEQ multiplex PCR, yet TCRdb's version contains in-frame clones alone and is incomplete. The sample has roughly 220,000 clones, over 60% seen once. Material for sequencing was memory CD4+ T cells sorted from blood. Subset in this sample: CD45RA-negative fraction. This TCR was sampled from a man aged 25 to 40 in good health. V gene TRBV29-1 combines with J gene TRBJ2-2, with 14 bases matching TRBD2. The CDR3 nucleotides are TGCAGCGTTGAAAAGGGACTAGCGGGAGAATCCGGGGAGCTGTTTTTT. It encodes CSVEKGLAGESGELFF.